One sample yielded the 22 T cell receptor beta chains listed below, sequenced in a study of blood T cell repertoires in COVID-19. Method: immunoSEQ multiplex PCR; TCRdb's copy keeps in-frame clones and lacks some. The data hold a few hundred thousand clones, with 86% observed a single time. Sequenced input: peripheral blood. The origin of the receptors is a woman aged 50 to 60 with acute or convalescent COVID-19.

This chain joins TRBV18 and TRBJ2-3, with TRBD2 identical over 11 bases. This CDR3 has 17 residues. The trim removed 4 bases at V and 1 base at J, leaving 7 bases unmatched. Germline V gene lookup returns CDR1 KGHSH and CDR2 LQKENI. The CDR3 region has the DNA TGTGCCAGCTCACTCCTCGGGACTAGCGGTCGCACAGATACGCAGTATTTT. Protein product: CASSLLGTSGRTDTQYF.

CDR3 sequence: CASSPSRGRYEQYF. CDR3 nucleotides: TGTGCCAGCAGCCCATCCAGGGGTCGTTACGAGCAGTACTTC. The chain is built from TRBV7-2 and TRBJ2-7; perhaps TRBD1 as D (6 bases). This CDR3 comprises 14 residues. Deletions cut 5 bases from V and 4 bases from J, with 15 bases between. CDR1 and CDR2 (germline): SGHTA, FQGNSA.

The chain links TRBV5-1 to TRBJ1-2; the match to TRBD1 covers 10 bases. V was clipped by 3 bases and J by 6 bases; unmatched bases: 11. CDR3 length equals 16 residues. Germline CDR1 SGHRS, CDR2 YFSETQ. The CDR3 nucleotides read TGCGCCAGCAGCTGGGGCGGGACAGGGGCCCAGGATGGCTACACCTTC. The encoded protein is CASSWGGTGAQDGYTF.

The rearrangement links TRBV28 to TRBJ2-6; a weak D match, TRBD1 (5 bases). The CDR3 consists of 16 residues. Between the trimmed V and J ends, which lost 4 bases and 2 bases, there was a span of 12 bases. Germline V gives CDR1 MDHEN, CDR2 SYDVKM. This CDR3 is CASSCRGCAGANVLTF. The DNA of the CDR3 is TGTGCCAGCAGTTGTAGGGGTTGTGCTGGGGCCAACGTCCTGACTTTC.

Only a few counts were recorded for this clone. The rearrangement uses TRBV4-1 and TRBJ1-4, with a possible D match to TRBD1 (5 bases). CDR3 length: 14 amino acids. CDR1 and CDR2 from the germline V gene are MGHRA and YSYEKL. Trimming took 4 bases from V and 7 from J, leaving 13 bases between them. DNA for the CDR3: TGCGCCAGCAGCCCGGGGGGATTCGGTGAAAAACTGTTTTTT. It codes for CASSPGGFGEKLFF.

This chain links TRBV3-1 (or the pseudogene TRBV3-2) with TRBJ2-7; no definite D call. V was pared by 0 bases and J by 2 bases, with 14 bases between. CDR1 is LGHDT and CDR2 is YNNKEL in the germline V gene (reference sequence). The CDR3 is 16 residues long. The CDR3 protein is CASSQDLSRRAYEQYF. Here the CDR3 DNA reads TGTGCCAGCAGCCAAGATCTGAGCAGGCGCGCCTACGAGCAGTACTTC.

This rearrangement joins TRBV7-2 to TRBJ1-2; D may be TRBD1 (5 bases). The length of the CDR3 is 15 residues. Germline V gene sequence: CDR1 SGHTA, CDR2 FQGNSA. V was clipped by 3 bases and J by 0 bases, with 11 bases between them. This CDR3 is CASSFGQGSNYGYTF. The CDR3 nucleotides read TGTGCCAGCAGCTTTGGGCAGGGCTCTAACTATGGCTACACCTTC.

The gene calls are TRBV7-9 and TRBJ2-7; 7 nucleotides align to TRBD1. Trimming cost V 3 bases and J 3 bases; bases outside gene matches: 11. The CDR3 spans 16 residues. Per the germline V gene, CDR1 is SEHNR and CDR2 is FQNEAQ (reference sequence). The CDR3: CASSFYGQANSYEQYF. CDR3 nucleotides: TGTGCCAGCAGCTTTTACGGACAGGCGAATAGCTACGAGCAGTACTTC.

The chain employs TRBV18 and TRBJ1-4, with 9 bases that match TRBD1. V trimming: 2 bases; J trimming: 8 bases; junction bases outside the gene matches: 6. Germline assignment: CDR1 KGHSH and CDR2 LQKENI. The CDR3 sequence is 15 residues long. This CDR3 is CASSPGTGFEEKLFF. CDR3 bases: TGTGCCAGCTCACCAGGGACAGGGTTTGAGGAAAAACTGTTTTTT.

This chain uses TRBV7-9 with TRBJ1-5; 7 bases match TRBD1. The CDR3 extends over 15 amino acids. Trimming at V came to 1 base and at J to 8 bases, leaving 8 bases not matched to a gene. Germline lookup yields CDR1 SEHNR and CDR2 FQNEAQ (reference sequence). The chain's CDR3 is CASSLGGQRYEPQHF. The CDR3, as DNA: TGTGCCAGCAGCTTAGGGGGACAGCGCTACGAGCCCCAGCATTTT.

This chain joins TRBV2 and TRBJ1-2; 10 bases are a match to TRBD1. The CDR3 runs 13 residues. The germline gives CDR1 SNHLY, CDR2 FYNNEI. The ends lost 5 bases at V and 8 bases at J; junction bases unmatched: 5. The CDR3 coding sequence is TGTGCCAGCAGTTCGACAGGGGGCGAGGGCTACACCTTC. It is translated as CASSSTGGEGYTF.

The genes are TRBV4-3 and TRBJ1-1, with D unresolved. The germline V gene has CDR1 LGHNA and CDR2 YSLEER. The CDR3 runs 12 residues. The V gene lost 0 bases and the J gene lost 8 bases, with 7 bases spanning the gap. The CDR3 nucleotides read TGCGCCAGCAGCCAAGATTTACTCGAAGCTTTCTTT. Protein: CASSQDLLEAFF.

The chain links TRBV19 to TRBJ2-3; D perhaps matches TRBD2 (5 bases). This CDR3 is 12 amino acids long. Germline values: CDR1 LNHDA, CDR2 SQIVND (reference sequence). V lost 9 bases to trimming and J lost 0 bases, with 7 bases between them. The CDR3, as DNA: TGTGCCAGCCGCGGGAGCACAGATACGCAGTATTTT. Translation: CASRGSTDTQYF.

This rearrangement joins TRBV6-4 to TRBJ1-5; D is undetermined. Germline assignment: CDR1 MRHNA and CDR2 SNTAGT. The germline V and J ends were trimmed by 2 bases and 1 base, with 6 bases remaining between them. The CDR3 totals 14 residues. The CDR3 here is CASSDEHSNQPQHF. The CDR3 DNA is TGTGCCAGCAGTGACGAGCACAGCAATCAGCCCCAGCATTTT.

The chain carries TRBV4-3 and TRBJ1-4, with a tentative D call TRBD1 (6 bases). V was trimmed by 1 base and J by 8 bases, leaving 14 bases between them. The germline CDR1 and CDR2 sequences are LGHNA and YSLEER. The CDR3 sequence is 15 residues long. CDR3 in DNA: TGCGCCAGCAGCCAAGGTGCCCAGGGGCTAGAAAAACTGTTTTTT. Translation gives CASSQGAQGLEKLFF.

The rearrangement links TRBV7-9 to TRBJ2-2; TRBD1 agrees at 7 bases. The ends lost 5 bases at V and 1 base at J; junction bases unmatched: 7. Germline V gives CDR1 SEHNR, CDR2 FQNEAQ (reference sequence). The CDR3 length is 16 residues. CDR3 nucleotides: TGTGCCAGCAGCGATTGGGGACAGCAGAACACCGGGGAGCTGTTTTTT. Its protein is CASSDWGQQNTGELFF. The full variable domain, in which reference TRBV7-9 and TRBJ2-2 provide the parts outside the CDR3, is DTGVSQNPRHKITKRGQNVTFRCDPISEHNRLYWYRQTLGQGPEFLTYFQNEAQLEKSRLLSDRFSAERPKGSFSTLEIQRTEQGDSAMYLCASSDWGQQNTGELFFGEGSRLTVL.

This clone has only a few counts. V is TRBV18 and J is TRBJ1-1; 12 nucleotides align to TRBD1. The CDR3 contains 18 residues. V dropped 3 bases and J dropped 5; count of bases not matched to a gene: 13. CDR1 is KGHSH, CDR2 LQKENI, per germline. The CDR3 protein is CASSPNSPGQGATTEAFF. DNA of the CDR3: TGTGCCAGCTCACCCAACTCTCCGGGACAGGGGGCGACGACTGAAGCTTTCTTT. Using reference TRBV18 and TRBJ1-1 for the parts outside the CDR3, the full variable domain is NAGVMQNPRHLVRRRGQEARLRCSPMKGHSHVYWYRQLPEEGLKFMVYLQKENIIDESGMPKERFSAEFPKEGPSILRIQQVVRGDSAAYFCASSPNSPGQGATTEAFFGQGTRLTVV.

This clone is a singleton in its sample. The chain is built from TRBV29-1 and TRBJ2-5; possibly TRBD2 for D (6 bases). Trimming cost V 8 bases and J 5 bases, with 12 bases left between them. CDR3 length equals 11 residues. Germline CDR1 is SQVTM and CDR2 is ANQGSEA. This CDR3 is CSSGTQETQYF. CDR3 bases: TGCAGCTCCGGGACTCAGGAGACCCAGTACTTC. The whole variable domain, remainder taken from reference TRBV29-1 and TRBJ2-5, is SAVISQKPSRDICQRGTSLTIQCQVDSQVTMMFWYRQQPGQSLTLIATANQGSEATYESGFVIDKFPISRPNLTFSTLTVSNMSPEDSSIYLCSSGTQETQYFGPGTRLLVL.

This sequence joins TRBV14 and TRBJ1-2; tentative D call: TRBD1 (6 bases). V was clipped by 1 base and J by 5 bases, with 20 bases between them. The CDR3 sequence is 17 residues long. CDR1 is SGHDN and CDR2 is FVKESK in the germline V gene. The CDR3 nucleotides are TGTGCCAGCAGCCAAGCCGAGGGCGCGGGGGGCTTTTATGGCTACACCTTC. Translated: CASSQAEGAGGFYGYTF.

The genes are TRBV11-2 and TRBJ2-3, with a possible D match to TRBD2 (5 bases). The ends were cut back, 2 bases at V and 0 bases at J, with 12 bases in the middle. Germline assignment: CDR1 SGHAT and CDR2 FQNNGV. The CDR3 runs 16 residues. The CDR3 here is CASSLMAGSSTDTQYF. The CDR3, as DNA: TGTGCCAGCAGCTTAATGGCGGGTTCTAGCACAGATACGCAGTATTTT.

The V call is TRBV29-1, the J call TRBJ1-5; no clear D. This CDR3 contains 14 residues. V was shortened by 5 bases and J by 0 bases, with 11 bases between the two germline ends. From germline, CDR1 is SQVTM and CDR2 ANQGSEA. The CDR3 region has the DNA TGCAGCGTTCCAAGTACAGCTAGCAATCAGCCCCAGCATTTT. It specifies CSVPSTASNQPQHF.

This rearrangement joins TRBV23-1 to TRBJ1-3, with D unresolved. TRBV23-1 is an ORF for which the function is uncertain. V was trimmed by 0 bases and J by 0 bases, leaving 9 bases between them. This CDR3 is built from 16 residues. The CDR3 protein is CASSQSSHSSGNTIYF. CDR3 nucleotide sequence: TGCGCCAGCAGTCAATCGTCCCACAGCTCTGGAAACACCATATATTTT.